Below, 26 T cell receptor beta chains from the same sample are listed, as sequenced in a study of CD8 T cells in ankylosing spondylitis. Their antigens remain unidentified. Study observations and caveats: Made up of under 10 highly homologous variants, a TCR beta motif appeared characteristic of ankylosing spondylitis blood.

TCRdb independently ran MiXCR on the 5' RACE reads; one entry per CDR3 protein. The sample has 750,000 to 850,000 distinct CDR3 sequences, 10% to 15% seen once. The specimen sequenced was blood, either unsorted or a sorted T cell fraction (not recorded which). These receptors all come from a male donor with ankylosing spondylitis.

The chain is built from TRBV6-1 and TRBJ1-6, with D perhaps TRBD1 (6 bases). The V gene's germline CDR1 is MNHNS and CDR2 SASEGT. The CDR3 contains 14 residues. V lost 6 bases and J 5 bases, leaving 11 bases between the germline ends. The CDR3 loop reads CASSPGANNSPLHF. For the CDR3, the DNA is TGTGCCAGCAGCCCAGGGGCTAATAATTCACCCCTCCACTTT.

Many counts were recorded for this clonotype. The chain couples TRBV11-2 to TRBJ2-5; D not certain. CDR3 length: 12 residues. V was pared by 1 base and J by 3 bases, with 3 bases between. The V gene's germline CDR1 is SGHAT and CDR2 FQNNGV. CDR3 DNA: TGTGCCAGCAGCTTAGTCGAAGAGACCCAGTACTTC. Protein: CASSLVEETQYF.

This sequence joins TRBV4-2 and TRBJ2-7, with D maybe TRBD2 (6 bases). V lost 1 base, J lost 4 bases, and 14 bases lay in between. The CDR3 has 15 amino acids. Germline V gives CDR1 LGHNA, CDR2 YNFKEQ. As DNA, the CDR3 is TGTGCCAGCAGCCAAGGGTGGACTAACACATACGAGCAGTACTTC. It yields the protein CASSQGWTNTYEQYF.

This clonotype has at least ten counts. This chain connects TRBV18 to TRBJ1-2; TRBD1 aligns across 7 bases. Germline trimming cut 5 bases from V and 2 bases from J; bases unmatched to any gene: 11. The CDR3 is 16 residues long. CDR1 is KGHSH, CDR2 LQKENI, per germline. CDR3 protein: CASSSVAGQINYGYTF. CDR3 DNA: TGTGCCAGCTCATCGGTTGCGGGACAGATAAACTATGGCTACACCTTC.

This clonotype was observed at least ten times. The gene calls are TRBV5-1 and TRBJ1-1; D gene ambiguous. The CDR3 length is 17 residues. Germline CDR1 is SGHRS and CDR2 is YFSETQ. V was shortened by 0 bases and J by 0 bases, with 15 bases between the two germline ends. The CDR3 coding sequence is TGCGCCAGCAGCTTGGGTTTGGCAGGAGAAATGAACACTGAAGCTTTCTTT. Protein product: CASSLGLAGEMNTEAFF. The full variable domain, completed using reference TRBV5-1 and TRBJ1-1, is KAGVTQTPRYLIKTRGQQVTLSCSPISGHRSVSWYQQTPGQGLQFLFEYFSETQRNKGNFPGRFSGRQFSNSRSEMNVSTLELGDSALYLCASSLGLAGEMNTEAFFGQGTRLTVV.

This clonotype was detected a few times. The V call is TRBV4-3, the J call TRBJ1-5, with unresolved D. This CDR3 is 15 amino acids long. Germline V gives CDR1 LGHNA, CDR2 YSLEER. V was shortened by 0 bases and J by 4 bases, with 10 bases between the two germline ends. The CDR3: CASSQDLAGNQPQHF. In DNA, the CDR3 is TGCGCCAGCAGCCAAGATCTGGCAGGTAATCAGCCCCAGCATTTT.

In this sample, this clonotype turned up a few times. This chain joins TRBV7-8 and TRBJ2-7; TRBD1 might be the D (5 bases). With 5 bases removed from V and 7 bases from J, the gap between germline ends came to 33 bases. CDR1 is SGHVS and CDR2 is FQNEAQ in the germline V gene. This CDR3 has 19 residues. The CDR3 loop is CASSLTFVPPVTEKMEQYF. CDR3 in DNA: TGTGCCAGCAGCCTGACGTTCGTCCCACCAGTGACAGAAAAGATGGAGCAGTACTTC.

Concerning this clonotype: Given a much more abundant clone one base away, this may be a read error. The V gene is TRBV12-3 or TRBV12-4, the J gene TRBJ2-7; 7 nucleotides line up with TRBD1. J was trimmed by 1 base and V by 6 bases; bases with no gene match: 12. CDR3 length: 16 amino acids. CDR3 loop: CASSPSMFRGSYEQYF. Here the CDR3 DNA reads TGTGCCAGCAGCCCCTCAATGTTCAGGGGGTCCTACGAGCAGTACTTC.

The chain uses TRBV20-1 and TRBJ1-5; D is uncertain. The germline V and J ends were trimmed by 0 bases and 3 bases, with 9 bases remaining between them. The CDR3 has 14 amino acids. Germline V gene lookup returns CDR1 DFQATT and CDR2 SNEGSKA (reference sequence). The CDR3 loop is CSARDLTVNQPQHF. The CDR3 DNA follows: TGCAGTGCTAGAGATTTGACGGTCAATCAGCCCCAGCATTTT.

This clonotype was recorded a few times. The chain carries TRBV5-1 and TRBJ2-1; 11 nucleotides align to TRBD2. The trim removed 2 bases at V and 6 bases at J, leaving 7 bases unmatched. This CDR3 has 16 residues. Germline values: CDR1 SGHRS, CDR2 YFSETQ. CDR3 bases: TGCGCCAGCAGCTTACCACTAGCGGGAGTTGTCAATGAGCAGTTCTTC. Translation gives CASSLPLAGVVNEQFF.

This clonotype was counted between two and nine times. The rearrangement links TRBV12-3 or TRBV12-4 to TRBJ2-1; D might be TRBD1 or TRBD2, each matching 5 bases. The germline V and J ends were trimmed by 4 bases and 4 bases, with 14 bases remaining between them. The CDR3 has 15 residues. CDR3 residues: CASSWGTLEYNEQFF. The CDR3 region has the DNA TGTGCCAGCAGTTGGGGGACCTTAGAATACAATGAGCAGTTCTTC.

The chain combines TRBV5-1 with TRBJ1-2; D uncertain. The CDR3 consists of 15 residues. With 5 bases removed from V and 4 bases from J, the gap between germline ends came to 18 bases. Per the germline V gene, CDR1 is SGHRS and CDR2 is YFSETQ. The CDR3 DNA follows: TGCGCCAGCAGTTCCCTCCCCGATATATCCTATGGCTACACCTTC. It translates to CASSSLPDISYGYTF.

J is TRBJ2-6 and V is TRBV7-6; no firm D call. The germline V and J ends were trimmed by 1 base and 0 bases, with 7 bases remaining between them. This CDR3 has 16 amino acids. In germline, CDR1 is SGHVS, CDR2 FNYEAQ. The CDR3 sequence: CASSLVGDSGANVLTF. CDR3 in DNA: TGTGCCAGCAGCTTAGTTGGGGACTCTGGGGCCAACGTCCTGACTTTC. Supplemented by reference TRBV7-6 and TRBJ2-6, the full variable domain reads GAGVSQSPRYKVTKRGQDVALRCDPISGHVSLYWYRQALGQGPEFLTYFNYEAQQDKSGLPNDRFSAERPEGSISTLTIQRTEQRDSAMYRCASSLVGDSGANVLTFGAGSRLTVL.

This clonotype was seen just once. The genes are TRBV6-1 and TRBJ2-7, with D perhaps being TRBD1 or TRBD2 (7 bases each). Germline V CDR1 and CDR2: MNHNS, SASEGT. CDR3 length: 16 amino acids. V shed 6 bases and J shed 6 bases, with 24 bases lying between them. For the CDR3, the DNA is TGTGCCAGCAGCCCGGGGGGAGGGGGCACCGTCGGCGAGCAGTACTTC. This gives the protein CASSPGGGGTVGEQYF.

In its sample, this clonotype was seen a few times. This chain connects TRBV10-1 to TRBJ1-1; a weak D match, TRBD1 (5 bases). The germline gives CDR1 WNHNN, CDR2 SYGVQD (reference sequence). The CDR3 consists of 13 residues. The CDR3 here is CERGRRYNTEAFF. In DNA form, the CDR3 reads TGCGAAAGGGGAAGACGCTATAACACTGAAGCTTTCTTT.

This chain links TRBV28 with TRBJ2-7; 9 nucleotides agree with TRBD1. The germline V gene has CDR1 MDHEN and CDR2 SYDVKM. The CDR3 extends over 15 amino acids. Germline trimming cut 7 bases from V and 0 bases from J; bases unmatched to any gene: 7. The CDR3 protein is CASILGTGSSYEQYF. CDR3 coding DNA: TGTGCCAGCATCCTAGGGACAGGGAGCTCCTACGAGCAGTACTTC.

In its sample, this clonotype was seen many times. The chain couples TRBV28 to TRBJ1-1, with D tentatively TRBD1 (5 bases). This CDR3 region has 14 residues. The ends were cut back, 6 bases at V and 1 base at J, with 12 bases in the middle. Germline CDR1 MDHEN, CDR2 SYDVKM. The CDR3 reads CASRSVGGNTEAFF. CDR3 DNA sequence: TGTGCCAGCAGGTCGGTCGGGGGGAACACTGAAGCTTTCTTT. Combining the CDR3 with reference TRBV28 and TRBJ1-1 gives the whole variable domain DVKVTQSSRYLVKRTGEKVFLECVQDMDHENMFWYRQDPGLGLRLIYFSYDVKMKEKGDIPEGYSVSREKKERFSLILESASTNQTSMYLCASRSVGGNTEAFFGQGTRLTVV.

The V call is TRBV7-9, the J call TRBJ1-1; unclear D gene. V was pared by 5 bases and J by 7 bases, with 5 bases between. The CDR3 extends over 10 amino acids. Looked up from germline, CDR1 is SEHNR and CDR2 is FQNEAQ (reference sequence). Written as DNA, the CDR3 is TGTGCCAGCAGCGGGGATGAAGCTTTCTTT. Amino acids: CASSGDEAFF.

This clonotype was picked up a small number of times. The rearrangement links TRBV20-1 to TRBJ2-3; TRBD2 matches 13 bases. Looked up from germline, CDR1 is DFQATT and CDR2 is SNEGSKA (reference sequence). The CDR3 is 15 amino acids. Trimming cost V 4 bases and J 0 bases; bases outside gene matches: 1. The CDR3 loop reads CSATTSGRSTDTQYF. CDR3 in DNA: TGCAGTGCTACGACTAGCGGGAGGAGCACAGATACGCAGTATTTT.

This clonotype was seen ten or more times. The chain recombines TRBV20-1 with TRBJ2-7; 8 bases map to TRBD1. Germline V CDR1 and CDR2: DFQATT, SNEGSKA (reference sequence). The CDR3 has 15 amino acids. After removal of 0 bases from V and 2 bases from J, the junction contained 6 bases not matched to a gene. DNA of the CDR3: TGCAGTGCTAGAGATCGAAGGACAGGGACCTACGAGCAGTACTTC. It is translated as CSARDRRTGTYEQYF.

DNA of the CDR3: TGTGCCAGCAGCCGCCCGGGACAGGGGGCTAGAAGCTCCTACGAGCAGTACTTC. It yields the protein CASSRPGQGARSSYEQYF. The V and J genes are TRBV4-2 and TRBJ2-7; 12 bases align to TRBD1. CDR1 and CDR2 (germline): LGHNA, YNFKEQ. This CDR3 has 18 residues. The J segment lost 0 bases and the V segment lost 4 bases, leaving 10 bases of the junction unmatched.

This clonotype was detected only a few times. The chain employs TRBV7-2 and TRBJ1-5; D call uncertain. The CDR3 consists of 14 residues. The ends were cut back, 2 bases at V and 2 bases at J, with 7 bases in the middle. The germline CDR1 and CDR2 sequences are SGHTA and FQGNSA. The CDR3, as DNA: TGTGCCAGCAGCTTACTACCCCGCAATCAGCCCCAGCATTTT. Translated: CASSLLPRNQPQHF.

This clonotype was recorded many times. CDR3: CASSAGPYNTGELFF. The CDR3 DNA follows: TGTGCCAGCAGCGCGGGTCCTTATAACACCGGGGAGCTGTTTTTT. This chain connects TRBV9 to TRBJ2-2; D not resolved. The CDR3 contains 15 residues. Germline CDR1 SGDLS, CDR2 YYNGEE. The germline V and J ends were trimmed by 3 bases and 2 bases, with 11 bases remaining between them.

This clonotype turned up a few times. The gene calls are TRBV20-1 and TRBJ2-7; TRBD2 matches 10 bases. The junction had 7 bases not matched to a gene; V was cut back by 6 bases and J by 2 bases. The length of the CDR3 is 14 residues. Germline lookup yields CDR1 DFQATT and CDR2 SNEGSKA (reference sequence). DNA for the CDR3: TGCAGTGCGCCTTGGACTAGCGGAACCTACGAGCAGTACTTC. Translated: CSAPWTSGTYEQYF.

This clonotype was found many times. J is TRBJ2-3 and V is TRBV5-1; D may be TRBD2 (5 bases). V gave up 0 bases and J gave up 0 bases, with 11 bases separating them. Germline CDR1 SGHRS, CDR2 YFSETQ. This CDR3 is built from 16 residues. This CDR3 is CASSLVARGSTDTQYF. In DNA, the CDR3 is TGCGCCAGCAGCTTGGTGGCCCGAGGGAGCACAGATACGCAGTATTTT.

This clonotype occurred a few times. The chain couples TRBV20-1 to TRBJ1-5; possible D gene TRBD1, 5 bases. Trimming removed 0 bases at V and 6 bases at J, with 15 bases between. The germline V gene has CDR1 DFQATT and CDR2 SNEGSKA (reference sequence). The CDR3 sequence is 15 residues long. For the CDR3, the DNA is TGCAGTGCTAGAGATCAAAGGGGACCGGGTCAGCCCCAGCATTTT. It yields the protein CSARDQRGPGQPQHF.